This TCR beta chain was captured in a study of OX40 agonist ivuxolimab in advanced cancers. General study findings and limits: Mean expanded clone counts were higher in CD8+ than CD4+ T cells.

The CDR3 extends over 16 amino acids. The germline V gene encodes CDR1 SGHRS and CDR2 YFSETQ. Trimming stripped 0 bases from V and 8 bases from J, with 17 bases between. TCRdb's table, derived via immunoSEQ multiplex PCR, lists solely in-frame clones and lacks some. The table has 15,000 or so clones, about four fifths seen once. Regarding this clone: Its antigen is not known.

This sample comprised CD4+ or CD8+ T cells sorted from blood, obtained in a trial of the OX40 agonist ivuxolimab. This receptor was identified in an adult with an advanced solid tumor such as melanoma, head and neck, liver or kidney cancer. This chain links TRBV5-1 with TRBJ1-4, with TRBD1 as a possible D gene (6 bases). The CDR3 reads CASSLAWGGRSEKLFF. CDR3 nucleotide sequence: TGCGCCAGCAGCTTGGCCTGGGGGGGCCGCTCCGAAAAACTGTTTTTT.